Presented here are 15 T cell receptor beta chains from one specimen sequenced in a study of blood T cell repertoires in COVID-19. Clones were sequenced by immunoSEQ multiplex PCR, and TCRdb holds only the in-frame ones, with some missing. The sample contains 65,000 to 85,000 clones, roughly 87% of which appear only once. Sequencing was done on a sample of peripheral blood. The receptor source for this set is a young woman with acute or convalescent COVID-19.

The genes are TRBV6-6 and TRBJ1-3, with D possibly being TRBD1 (5 bases). V was cut by 6 bases and J by 2 bases, with 11 bases left in between. Germline V gene lookup returns CDR1 MNHNY and CDR2 SVGAGI (reference sequence). The CDR3 contains 14 residues. The CDR3 region is CASRDGRAGNTIYF. The CDR3 DNA is TGTGCCAGCAGGGATGGCAGGGCTGGAAACACCATATATTTT.

The J gene is TRBJ2-5, the V gene TRBV24-1; no definite D call. The CDR3 has 12 residues. Looked up from germline, CDR1 is KGHDR and CDR2 is SFDVKD. Trimming stripped 4 bases from V and 5 bases from J, with 7 bases between. CDR3 sequence: CATSDPLETQYF. The CDR3 DNA is TGTGCCACCAGTGACCCCCTGGAGACCCAGTACTTC.

This clone was seen once. The genes are TRBV30 and TRBJ2-1, with a tentative D call TRBD1 (6 bases). V was clipped by 3 bases and J by 2 bases, with 14 bases between them. The CDR3 spans 15 residues. Germline V gene data show CDR1 as GTSNPN and CDR2 as SVGIG (reference sequence). CDR3 in amino acids: CAWRSVQGAYNEQFF. The CDR3 nucleotides are TGTGCCTGGAGATCTGTACAGGGAGCCTACAATGAGCAGTTCTTC. Complete variable domain (other parts from reference TRBV30 and TRBJ2-1): SQTIHQWPATLVQPVGSPLSLECTVEGTSNPNLYWYRQAAGRGLQLLFYSVGIGQISSEVPQNLSASRPQDRQFILSSKKLLLSDSGFYLCAWRSVQGAYNEQFFGPGTRLTVL.

J is TRBJ2-3 and V is TRBV29-1; D ambiguous. CDR3 length equals 13 residues. Trimming removed 4 bases at V and 2 bases at J, with 10 bases between. The germline V gene has CDR1 SQVTM and CDR2 ANQGSEA. The CDR3 coding sequence is TGCAGCGTTGCAGTGGCTGTCACAGATACGCAGTATTTT. It yields the protein CSVAVAVTDTQYF.

V and J are TRBV18 and TRBJ2-1; 12 nucleotides match TRBD2. CDR3 length equals 15 residues. The germline V gene encodes CDR1 KGHSH and CDR2 LQKENI. With V trimmed by 3 bases and J by 7 bases, 4 bases remained unmatched. The CDR3 nucleotides are TGTGCCAGCTCACCCCTAGCGGGAGGGTGGAATGAGCAGTTCTTC. It encodes CASSPLAGGWNEQFF.

V usage is TRBV19 and J usage is TRBJ1-2, with TRBD1 matching 12 bases. Losses at the gene ends were 4 bases for V and 8 bases for J; bases not matched to a gene: 8. The CDR3 has 15 amino acids. Per germline, CDR1 LNHDA and CDR2 SQIVND (reference sequence). The CDR3 protein is CASSTPGTGGRGYTF. The CDR3 DNA reads TGTGCCAGTAGTACCCCAGGGACAGGGGGCAGAGGCTACACCTTC. The whole variable domain, filled in from reference TRBV19 and TRBJ1-2, reads DGGITQSPKYLFRKEGQNVTLSCEQNLNHDAMYWYRQDPGQGLRLIYYSQIVNDFQKGDIAEGYSVSREKKESFPLTVTSAQKNPTAFYLCASSTPGTGGRGYTFGSGTRLTVV.

The chain is built from TRBV27 and TRBJ2-1; D unresolved. CDR3 length equals 12 residues. CDR1 and CDR2 (germline): MNHEY, SMNVEV (reference sequence). V was pared by 6 bases and J by 4 bases, with 7 bases between. The CDR3 nucleotides read TGTGCCAGCAGGACTGGGTACAATGAGCAGTTCTTC. It encodes CASRTGYNEQFF.

The chain carries TRBV5-4 and TRBJ2-7; 9 bases fit TRBD2. The CDR3 covers 15 residues. Germline V gives CDR1 SGHNT, CDR2 YYREEE (reference sequence). V dropped 4 bases and J dropped 7; count of bases not matched to a gene: 12. CDR3 nucleotide sequence: TGTGCCAGCAGCCCTGGGACTAGCCGCGTTGATGAGCAGTACTTC. Translating it yields CASSPGTSRVDEQYF. Full variable domain (remainder filled in from reference TRBV5-4 and TRBJ2-7): ETGVTQSPTHLIKTRGQQVTLRCSSQSGHNTVSWYQQALGQGPQFIFQYYREEENGRGNFPPRFSGLQFPNYSSELNVNALELDDSALYLCASSPGTSRVDEQYFGPGTRLTVT.

The chain is built from TRBV4-1 and TRBJ2-2; D is unresolved. The CDR3 covers 15 residues. CDR1 is MGHRA, CDR2 YSYEKL, per germline. Trimming took 0 bases from V and 1 from J, leaving 6 bases between them. Here the CDR3 DNA reads TGCGCCAGCAGCCAAGAACAGCTGAACACCGGGGAGCTGTTTTTT. Translating gives CASSQEQLNTGELFF.

This chain links TRBV6-5 with TRBJ1-1; 7 bases line up with TRBD1. CDR1 and CDR2 from the germline V gene are MNHEY and SVGAGI. With V trimmed by 8 bases and J by 1 base, 7 bases remained unmatched. CDR3 length: 14 residues. The CDR3: CASSTRTGNTEAFF. CDR3 nucleotide sequence: TGTGCCAGCTCGACTCGGACAGGGAACACTGAAGCTTTCTTT.

The chain uses TRBV21-1 and TRBJ1-5; the table calls TRBD1, which could not be checked here. TRBV21-1 is a known pseudogene. The CDR3 runs 15 residues. CDR3 region: CASSIPGQSLKPQHF. CDR3 in DNA: TGTGCCAGCAGCATCCCGGGACAGAGCTTAAAGCCCCAGCATTTT.

In its sample, this clone was seen once. This chain joins TRBV27 and TRBJ2-5; 15 nucleotides align to TRBD2. Per germline, CDR1 MNHEY and CDR2 SMNVEV (reference sequence). Unmatched junction bases numbered 13, after V lost 4 bases and J lost 4 bases. CDR3 length equals 19 residues. CDR3 region: CASSSSPRTSGRAGETQYF. The DNA for the CDR3 is TGTGCCAGCAGTTCCTCCCCCCGGACTAGCGGGAGGGCCGGAGAGACCCAGTACTTC.

J is TRBJ2-7 and V is TRBV6-2 or TRBV6-3, with 11 bases matching TRBD2. CDR1 is MNHEY and CDR2 is SVGEGT in the germline V gene. CDR3 size: 14 residues. V shed 5 bases, J shed 4 bases, and the junction held 4 bases outside the gene matches. CDR3 amino acids: CASSASGRTYEQYF. The CDR3 DNA reads TGTGCCAGCAGTGCTAGCGGGAGGACGTACGAGCAGTACTTC.

This clone turned up a few times. The genes are TRBV15 and TRBJ2-5; maybe TRBD2 (6 bases). Looked up from germline, CDR1 is LNHNV and CDR2 is YYDKDF (reference sequence). The V end was cut by 3 bases, the J end by 1 base, with 12 bases between. This CDR3 region has 15 residues. CDR3 nucleotides: TGTGCCACCAGCAGGGCTGGACTATCCCAAGAGACCCAGTACTTC. This translates into CATSRAGLSQETQYF.

The V call is TRBV2, the J call TRBJ2-7; D is perhaps TRBD1 (6 bases). V lost 3 bases and J 2 bases, leaving 14 bases between the germline ends. Per germline, CDR1 SNHLY and CDR2 FYNNEI. There are 15 residues in the CDR3. The CDR3 region is CASSDPGVGAYEQYF. The CDR3 nucleotides read TGTGCCAGCAGTGACCCAGGGGTTGGGGCCTACGAGCAGTACTTC.